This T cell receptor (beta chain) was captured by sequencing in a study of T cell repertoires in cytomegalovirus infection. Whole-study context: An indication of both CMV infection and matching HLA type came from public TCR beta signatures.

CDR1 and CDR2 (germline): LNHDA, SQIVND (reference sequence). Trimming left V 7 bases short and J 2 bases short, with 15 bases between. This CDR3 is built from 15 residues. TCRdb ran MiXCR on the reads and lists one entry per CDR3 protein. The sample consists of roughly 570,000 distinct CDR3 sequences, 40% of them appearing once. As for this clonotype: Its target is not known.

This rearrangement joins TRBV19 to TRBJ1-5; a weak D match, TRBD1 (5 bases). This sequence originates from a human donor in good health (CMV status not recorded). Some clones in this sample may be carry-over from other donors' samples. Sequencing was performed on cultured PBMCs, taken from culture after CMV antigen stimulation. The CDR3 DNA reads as TGTGCCAGTACCTCGTTTGGGACGGGCAATCAGCCCCAGCATTTT. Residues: CASTSFGTGNQPQHF. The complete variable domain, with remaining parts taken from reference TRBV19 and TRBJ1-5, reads DGGITQSPKYLFRKEGQNVTLSCEQNLNHDAMYWYRQDPGQGLRLIYYSQIVNDFQKGDIAEGYSVSREKKESFPLTVTSAQKNPTAFYLCASTSFGTGNQPQHFGDGTRLSIL.